The T cell receptor (beta chain) under discussion was sequenced for a study of CD8 T cells in ankylosing spondylitis. The study, taken as a whole, reports: Reportedly, matched ankylosing spondylitis synovial fluid was significantly enriched for disease-linked clones. Eight or nine highly homologous variants made up a TCR beta motif that seemed to typify ankylosing spondylitis blood.

Quantitative 5'-RACE with molecular barcodes generated TCR beta libraries. One entry per CDR3 protein results from TCRdb running MiXCR on the 5' RACE reads. The sample has under 200,000 distinct CDR3 sequences, under 14% seen once. This clonotype has a handful of counts. Its antigen is not known. Germline lookup yields CDR1 SNHLY and CDR2 FYNNEI. Trimming took off 4 bases at V and 1 base at J, with 7 bases between the two ends. The CDR3 is 13 amino acids. Sample: blood, either unsorted or a sorted T cell fraction (not recorded which). The chain joins TRBV2 to TRBJ1-1, with D uncertain. This TCR was recovered from a male donor with ankylosing spondylitis or in good health (not recorded which). CDR3 DNA: TGTGCCAGCAGTGGGGCAGGGAACACTGAAGCTTTCTTT. Its translation is CASSGAGNTEAFF.